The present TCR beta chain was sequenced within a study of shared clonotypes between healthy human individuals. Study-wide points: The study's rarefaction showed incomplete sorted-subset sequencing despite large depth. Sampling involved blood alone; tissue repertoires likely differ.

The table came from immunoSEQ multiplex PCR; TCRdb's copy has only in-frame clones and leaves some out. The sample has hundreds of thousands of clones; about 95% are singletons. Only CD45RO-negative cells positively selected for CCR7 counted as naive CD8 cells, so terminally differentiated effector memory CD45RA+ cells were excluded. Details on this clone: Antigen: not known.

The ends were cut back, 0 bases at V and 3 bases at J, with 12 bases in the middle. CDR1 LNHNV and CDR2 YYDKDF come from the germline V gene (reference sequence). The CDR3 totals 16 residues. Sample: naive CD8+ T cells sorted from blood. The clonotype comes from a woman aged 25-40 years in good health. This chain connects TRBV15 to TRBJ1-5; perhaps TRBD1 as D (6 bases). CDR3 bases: TGTGCCACCAGCAGAGATGAGGGACACCCCAATCAGCCCCAGCATTTT. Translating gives CATSRDEGHPNQPQHF.